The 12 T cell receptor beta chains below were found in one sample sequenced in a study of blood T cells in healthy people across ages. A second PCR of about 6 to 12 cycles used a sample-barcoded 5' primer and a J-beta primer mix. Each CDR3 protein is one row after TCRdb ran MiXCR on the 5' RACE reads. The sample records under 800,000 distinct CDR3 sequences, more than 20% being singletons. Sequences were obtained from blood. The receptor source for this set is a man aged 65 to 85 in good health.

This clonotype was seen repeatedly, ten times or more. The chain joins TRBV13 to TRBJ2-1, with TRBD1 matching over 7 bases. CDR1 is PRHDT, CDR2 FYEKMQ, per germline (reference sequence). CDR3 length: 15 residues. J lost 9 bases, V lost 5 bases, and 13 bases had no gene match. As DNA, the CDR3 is TGTGCCAGCAGCCGGATGGGGACAGACCCGTTTGAGCAGTTCTTC. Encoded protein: CASSRMGTDPFEQFF.

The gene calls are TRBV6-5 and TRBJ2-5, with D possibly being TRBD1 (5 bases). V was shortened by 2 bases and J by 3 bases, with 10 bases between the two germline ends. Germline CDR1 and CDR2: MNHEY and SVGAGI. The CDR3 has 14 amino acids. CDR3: CASSYDRRKETQYF. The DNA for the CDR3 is TGTGCCAGCAGTTACGACAGACGGAAAGAGACCCAGTACTTC.

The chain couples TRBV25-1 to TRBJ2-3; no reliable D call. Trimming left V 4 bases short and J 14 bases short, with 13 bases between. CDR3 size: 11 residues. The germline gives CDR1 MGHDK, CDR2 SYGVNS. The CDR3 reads CASSASVVPYF. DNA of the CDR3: TGTGCCAGCAGTGCCTCGGTGGTCCCGTATTTT.

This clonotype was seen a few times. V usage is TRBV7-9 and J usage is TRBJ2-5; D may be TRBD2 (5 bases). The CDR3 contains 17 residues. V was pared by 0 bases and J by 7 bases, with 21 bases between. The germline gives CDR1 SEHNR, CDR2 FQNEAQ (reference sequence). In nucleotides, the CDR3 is TGTGCCAGCAGCTTAGCACGGGGATTAGACCGAGATAGGACCCAGTACTTC. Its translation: CASSLARGLDRDRTQYF. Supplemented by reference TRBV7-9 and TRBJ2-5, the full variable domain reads DTGVSQNPRHKITKRGQNVTFRCDPISEHNRLYWYRQTLGQGPEFLTYFQNEAQLEKSRLLSDRFSAERPKGSFSTLEIQRTEQGDSAMYLCASSLARGLDRDRTQYFGPGTRLLVL.

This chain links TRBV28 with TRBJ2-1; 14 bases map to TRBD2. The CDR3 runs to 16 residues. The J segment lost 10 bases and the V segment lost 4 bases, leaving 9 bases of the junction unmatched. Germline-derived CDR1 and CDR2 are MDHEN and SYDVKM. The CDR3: CASSSLGTSGSSEQFF. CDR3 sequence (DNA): TGTGCCAGCAGTTCCTTAGGGACTAGCGGGAGTAGCGAGCAGTTCTTC. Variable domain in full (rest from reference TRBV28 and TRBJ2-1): DVKVTQSSRYLVKRTGEKVFLECVQDMDHENMFWYRQDPGLGLRLIYFSYDVKMKEKGDIPEGYSVSREKKERFSLILESASTNQTSMYLCASSSLGTSGSSEQFFGPGTRLTVL.

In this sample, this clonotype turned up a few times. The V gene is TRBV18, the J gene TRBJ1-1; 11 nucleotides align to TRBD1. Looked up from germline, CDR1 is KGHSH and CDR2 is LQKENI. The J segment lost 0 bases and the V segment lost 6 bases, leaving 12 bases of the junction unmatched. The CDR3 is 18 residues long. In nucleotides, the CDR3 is TGTGCCAGCTCCCCCAACCTCGGACAGGGGGCTGTGAACACTGAAGCTTTCTTT. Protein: CASSPNLGQGAVNTEAFF.

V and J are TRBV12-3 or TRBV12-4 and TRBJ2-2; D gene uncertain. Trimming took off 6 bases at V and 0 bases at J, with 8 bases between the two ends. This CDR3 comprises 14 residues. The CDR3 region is CASRRISNTGELFF. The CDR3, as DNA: TGTGCCAGCAGGCGGATATCGAACACCGGGGAGCTGTTTTTT.

CDR3 DNA: TGTGCCAGCAGTTTACCGGGACAGGGTGGGGAGACCCAGTACTTC. It codes for CASSLPGQGGETQYF. The genes are TRBV28 and TRBJ2-5; TRBD1 aligns across 9 bases. With V trimmed by 2 bases and J by 5 bases, 6 bases remained unmatched. Germline loops: CDR1 MDHEN, CDR2 SYDVKM. The CDR3 contains 15 residues.

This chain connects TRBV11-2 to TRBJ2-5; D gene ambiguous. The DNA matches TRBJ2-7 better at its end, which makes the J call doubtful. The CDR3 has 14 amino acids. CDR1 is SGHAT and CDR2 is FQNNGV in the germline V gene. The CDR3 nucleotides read TGTGCCAGCAGCTTAGGCGGCTACACCTACGAGCAGTACTTC. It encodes CASSLGGYTYEQYF.

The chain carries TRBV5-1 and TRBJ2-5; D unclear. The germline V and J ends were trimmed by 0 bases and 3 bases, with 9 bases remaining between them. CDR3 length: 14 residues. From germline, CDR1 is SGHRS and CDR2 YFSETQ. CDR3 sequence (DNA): TGCGCCAGCAGCTTGGAGGGCAGCGAAGAGACCCAGTACTTC. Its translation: CASSLEGSEETQYF. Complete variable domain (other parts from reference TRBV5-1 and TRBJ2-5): KAGVTQTPRYLIKTRGQQVTLSCSPISGHRSVSWYQQTPGQGLQFLFEYFSETQRNKGNFPGRFSGRQFSNSRSEMNVSTLELGDSALYLCASSLEGSEETQYFGPGTRLLVL.

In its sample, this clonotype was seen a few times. CDR3: CASGIAGAFGEQYF. The CDR3 DNA reads as TGTGCCAGCGGGATAGCGGGAGCGTTCGGCGAGCAGTACTTC. The chain carries TRBV6-2 or TRBV6-3 and TRBJ2-7; TRBD2 aligns across 9 bases. Germline V gene sequence: CDR1 MNHEY, CDR2 SVGEGT. Trimming removed 8 bases from V and 6 bases from J; junction bases left unmatched: 11. This CDR3 spans 14 amino acids.

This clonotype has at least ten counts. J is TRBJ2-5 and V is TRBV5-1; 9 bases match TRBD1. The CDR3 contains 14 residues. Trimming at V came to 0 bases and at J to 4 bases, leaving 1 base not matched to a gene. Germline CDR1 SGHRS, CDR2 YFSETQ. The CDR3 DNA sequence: TGCGCCAGCAGCTTGGCGGGACAGGGAGAGACCCAGTACTTC. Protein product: CASSLAGQGETQYF.